What follows describes a single TCR beta chain. Antigen unknown. This CDR3 is 14 amino acids long. Trimming stripped 4 bases from V and 1 base from J, with 11 bases between. The germline V gene has CDR1 SGHAT and CDR2 FQDESV (reference sequence). The data derive from a study of untreated major depressive disorder. General study points: TRBV25-01 and TRBV02-01 usage differences were not statistically significant.

Each depressed patient was matched pairwise with a non-depressed control on sex, age, current smoking status and body mass index. Roughly 32 ml of blood was drawn into EDTA tubes. The data were produced by immunoSEQ multiplex PCR, yet TCRdb's version contains in-frame clones alone and is incomplete. This sample yields just over 20,000 clones, of which 85% to 95% are seen a single time; less than 0.4% belongs to the top ten. The sequence came from a man aged 25 to 40 in good health. Sequencing was carried out using CD4+ T cells from PBMCs. The chain recombines TRBV11-1 with TRBJ2-7, with a weak D call TRBD1 (5 bases). CDR3 in amino acids: CASSSGAGSYEQYF. As DNA, the CDR3 is TGTGCCAGCAGCTCTGGGGCAGGATCCTACGAGCAGTACTTC.